Listed below are T cell receptor beta chains from one sample, sequenced in a study of beta chain features in type 1 diabetes. The data were produced by immunoSEQ multiplex PCR, yet TCRdb's version contains in-frame clones alone and is incomplete. This sample has 150,000 to 190,000 clones, with 9% to 12% found just once. The source material was central memory CD4+ T cells from blood. The receptors were gathered from a man aged 30 to 39 with type 1 diabetes. CDR3s include the opening cysteine and the closing phenylalanine or tryptophan. The order of the fields is CDR3 DNA, CDR3 protein, D gene, clone size, J gene, V gene. A D gene is named only where the DNA matches it firmly. Some rows mark clone size as missing; the rest say once, few, many or name a class of expanded clone.

TGTGCCAGCTCCGGACAGTTCCAGGCCGGGGAGCTGTTTTTT,CASSGQFQAGELFF,-,-,TRBJ2-2,TRBV18
TGTGCCAGCAGTCGGGGGGCCGCAGGGGTTGCCTACGAGCAGTACTTC,CASSRGAAGVAYEQYF,-,-,TRBJ2-7,TRBV27
TGTGCTAGCAGCTTAGGGGACAGGAACAATGAGCAGTTCTTC,CASSLGDRNNEQFF,TRBD1,-,TRBJ2-1,TRBV7-7
TGTGCTAGTGGTCGCGCGGGGGTCAATGAGCAGTTCTTC,CASGRAGVNEQFF,TRBD2,-,TRBJ2-1,TRBV12-5
TGTGCCAGCAGTTTCCCCGGGAACACTGAAGCTTTCTTT,CASSFPGNTEAFF,-,few,TRBJ1-1,TRBV28
TGTGCCAGCAGCAAGGACAGGCAGCGGGCCCAGTACTTC,CASSKDRQRAQYF,-,-,TRBJ2-5,TRBV4-2
TGCGCCAGCAGCTTGTATCAGCAAGAGACCCAGTACTTC,CASSLYQQETQYF,-,few,TRBJ2-5,TRBV5-1
TGTGCCAGCTCACCACCCCGGATAGCGGGGCGAGATACGCAGTATTTT,CASSPPRIAGRDTQYF,TRBD2,-,TRBJ2-3,TRBV18
TGTGCCAGCAGCTCCCAGGGGTCCGGAGGAGAGACCCAGTACTTC,CASSSQGSGGETQYF,-,few,TRBJ2-5,TRBV7-9
TGTGCCAGCAGCATGAAAGGGGGTACAGATACGCAGTATTTT,CASSMKGGTDTQYF,-,-,TRBJ2-3,TRBV5-4
TGTGCCTGGAGTCCTCAGACTAGCGGGAGTTCGGTAGATACGCAGTATTTT,CAWSPQTSGSSVDTQYF,TRBD2,-,TRBJ2-3,TRBV30
TGTGCCAGCAGCCCGGCGGGGACAGGGTATGGCTACACCTTC,CASSPAGTGYGYTF,TRBD1,few,TRBJ1-2,TRBV9
TGTGCCAGCAGCTTCACTAGCGGATCTAGCACAGATACGCAGTATTTT,CASSFTSGSSTDTQYF,TRBD2,-,TRBJ2-3,TRBV7-2
TGTGCCAGCAGCCAGATTTCGGGACAGGGGATCTCGGAGACCCAGTACTTC,CASSQISGQGISETQYF,TRBD1,few,TRBJ2-5,TRBV19
TGCGCCAGCAGCCCCGACAGGGCGGACACAGATACGCAGTATTTT,CASSPDRADTDTQYF,TRBD1,few,TRBJ2-3,TRBV5-1
TGTGCCAGCAGTTCTCAGGGGGCCAAAGCTTTCTTT,CASSSQGAKAFF,TRBD1,few,TRBJ1-1,TRBV6-1
TGTGCCAGCAGCCTAGCTCAGAGTGTAGGGGAGCTGTTTTTT,CASSLAQSVGELFF,-,few,TRBJ2-2,TRBV6-6
TGTGCCAGCAGCGGCCGGGAGCACCAACAGTTCTTC,CASSGREHQQFF,-,few,TRBJ2-1,TRBV5-4
TGCGCCAGCAGCGCCACACAAGGGGCAGATACGCAGTATTTT,CASSATQGADTQYF,-,-,TRBJ2-3,TRBV5-1
TGTGCCACCAGCAGAGATTGGGCTAGCGGGGCCAGTTTTGAGACCCAGTACTTC,CATSRDWASGASFETQYF,TRBD2,few,TRBJ2-5,TRBV15
TGTGCCAGTAGGGGCGGCGGAGAGACCCAGTACTTC,CASRGGGETQYF,-,-,TRBJ2-5,TRBV7-2
TGTGCCAGCAGCCAAGGGGGGGGTTCCTACGAGCAGTACTTC,CASSQGGGSYEQYF,TRBD2,-,TRBJ2-7,TRBV4-2
TGTGCCAGCAGTGGCCAGGGGGCGATGAACACTGAAGCTTTCTTT,CASSGQGAMNTEAFF,TRBD1,-,TRBJ1-1,TRBV2
TGCGCCAGCAGCCTGGGACAGGGGGCCCCTTTTAATGAAAAACTGTTTTTT,CASSLGQGAPFNEKLFF,TRBD1,few,TRBJ1-4,TRBV5-1
TGTGCCAGCAGCTCCGGGACTAGCGGGAACTACGAGCAGTACTTC,CASSSGTSGNYEQYF,TRBD2,-,TRBJ2-7,TRBV13
TGCGCCAGCAGTCAATCTGTGGGACAGTGCACTGAAGCTTTCTTT,CASSQSVGQCTEAFF,TRBD1,few,TRBJ1-1,TRBV23-1
TGTGCCAGCAGCGCGGGACAGGGTGGAAGAGACAATGAGCAGTTCTTC,CASSAGQGGRDNEQFF,TRBD1,-,TRBJ2-1,TRBV5-8
TGTGCCAGCAGCTTAGAGGGGTATGGCTACACCTTC,CASSLEGYGYTF,-,-,TRBJ1-2,TRBV7-9
TGTGCCAGCAGCTTCGCCGCGACAGTCCAAAACACCGGGGAGCTGTTTTTT,CASSFAATVQNTGELFF,-,-,TRBJ2-2,TRBV5-5
TGTGCCAGCAGCTTAGACCTGGGACTAGCGGGAGTATCCGAGCAGTACTTC,CASSLDLGLAGVSEQYF,TRBD2,-,TRBJ2-7,TRBV11-2
TGTGCCAGCAGCTTAGACAATACGCAGTATTTT,CASSLDNTQYF,-,few,TRBJ2-3,TRBV11-2
TGTGCCAGTAGTCTTGGGAGCGTCAACACCGGGGAGCTGTTTTTT,CASSLGSVNTGELFF,-,few,TRBJ2-2,TRBV19
TGTGCCAGCAGCCAAAAAATGGAGGAGACCCAGTACTTC,CASSQKMEETQYF,-,few,TRBJ2-5,TRBV13
TGTGCTAGCAGTCAGGGGAGGAACACTGAAGCTTTCTTT,CASSQGRNTEAFF,-,few,TRBJ1-1,TRBV7-7